A selection of T cell receptor beta chains follows, all from one sample in a study of T cell changes during pregnancy in multiple sclerosis. Assay used: immunoSEQ multiplex PCR; TCRdb lists only in-frame clones, some missing. The repertoire holds about 40,000 clones, with roughly nine tenths as singletons. This sample comprised CD8+ T cells from peripheral blood mononuclear cells, obtained in the first trimester of pregnancy. The receptors derive from a female donor with multiple sclerosis, enrolled in a pregnancy study. The CDR3 runs from the conserved cysteine through the conserved F or W. A D gene is named only where the DNA matches it firmly. Expanded clones are given a class, and other clones once, few, many or no size at all.

v_gene: TRBV19; j_gene: TRBJ2-1; abundance: .; d_gene: TRBD2; CDR3nt: TGTGCCAGTAGTCACAACCTGGGGACTAGCGGGGCATACAATGAGCAGTTCTTC; CDR3aa: CASSHNLGTSGAYNEQFF
v_gene: TRBV15; j_gene: TRBJ2-7; abundance: once; d_gene: .; CDR3nt: TGTGCCACCAGCAGAGATAACCGGGGGTACCCCTACGAGCAGTACTTC; CDR3aa: CATSRDNRGYPYEQYF
v_gene: TRBV6-1; j_gene: TRBJ1-6; abundance: .; d_gene: .; CDR3nt: TGTGCCAGCAGTGAAGGGGAGCATTCACCCCTCCACTTT; CDR3aa: CASSEGEHSPLHF
v_gene: TRBV7-3; j_gene: TRBJ2-3; abundance: .; d_gene: TRBD1; CDR3nt: TGTGCCAGCAGCTTAAAGGGGGCCACGCCGGATACGCAGTATTTT; CDR3aa: CASSLKGATPDTQYF
v_gene: TRBV27; j_gene: TRBJ1-2; abundance: .; d_gene: TRBD1; CDR3nt: TGTGCCAGCAGTTTTCTGGGACAGGGCCATGGCTACACCTTC; CDR3aa: CASSFLGQGHGYTF
v_gene: TRBV9; j_gene: TRBJ2-3; abundance: .; d_gene: .; CDR3nt: TGTGCCAGCAGCGGAGGCGGAAGCACAGATACGCAGTATTTT; CDR3aa: CASSGGGSTDTQYF
v_gene: TRBV15; j_gene: TRBJ2-7; abundance: .; d_gene: .; CDR3nt: TGTGCCACCAGCAGAGACGGGCATTTGGGAGGTGCCTACGAGCAGTACTTC; CDR3aa: CATSRDGHLGGAYEQYF
v_gene: TRBV4-1; j_gene: TRBJ2-5; abundance: once; d_gene: .; CDR3nt: TGCGCCAGCAGCCAAGCACAGGGATGGGGAGAGACCCAGTACTTC; CDR3aa: CASSQAQGWGETQYF
v_gene: TRBV7-3; j_gene: TRBJ2-1; abundance: .; d_gene: TRBD2; CDR3nt: TGTGCCAGCAGCCTCGTAGCGGGGGGACTTTACAATGAGCAGTTCTTC; CDR3aa: CASSLVAGGLYNEQFF
v_gene: TRBV19; j_gene: TRBJ1-4; abundance: .; d_gene: TRBD1; CDR3nt: TGTGCCAGTATCGAGCAGACAGGGGGCGCGGATGAAAAACTGTTTTTT; CDR3aa: CASIEQTGGADEKLFF
v_gene: TRBV6-6; j_gene: TRBJ1-1; abundance: .; d_gene: .; CDR3nt: TGTGCCAGCAGTCTCCTAGATGGGAGCACTGAAGCTTTCTTT; CDR3aa: CASSLLDGSTEAFF